This T cell receptor beta chain was captured in a study of blood T cell repertoires in COVID-19. About the research overall: Material from acute and convalescent COVID-19 was sourced from the United States, Italy and Spain. T cells, B-cell-depleted T cells, or PBMCs supplied cDNA or gDNA.

The authors' processing: The authors estimated nucleated cell counts from reference gene primer amplification. Sequencing was performed with immunoSEQ multiplex PCR; in TCRdb, only in-frame clones are kept and a portion is missing. The V and J calls and clone size are taken from that table; D and trimming were inferred from the DNA. This table holds 60,000 to 75,000 clones, 70% to 80% found once. V dropped 6 bases and J dropped 2 bases, with 6 bases sitting between them. The CDR3 has 11 residues. Germline V gene data show CDR1 as DFQATT and CDR2 as SNEGSKA (reference sequence). What was sequenced was peripheral blood. The chain combines TRBV20-1 with TRBJ2-3; D gene ambiguous. The clonotype was recovered from a woman of 80 years or more with acute or convalescent COVID-19. The CDR3 loop is CSAYFTDTQYF. The CDR3 DNA reads as TGCAGTGCGTACTTCACAGATACGCAGTATTTT.